This T cell receptor (beta chain) was captured by sequencing in a study of T cell clonality in common variable immunodeficiency. At least ten counts were recorded for this clone. Its antigen is as yet unknown. Read coverage stops 3 residues before the CDR3 terminus; the germline J gene supplies the remainder. Study observations and caveats: Reportedly, TCR beta sequences from common variable immunodeficiency showed fewer deletions and N-nucleotide insertions.

Germline V gene data show CDR1 as LNHDA and CDR2 as SQIVND (reference sequence). This CDR3 region has 14 residues. Trimming removed 5 bases from V and 2 bases from J, with 7 bases in between. Reduced serum IgG, IgA and/or IgM plus specific antibody deficiency defined CVID. Aged roughly 8 to 65 years, CVID subjects averaged about 40 years old. CVID and control samples used equivalent genomic DNA input. Assay: immunoSEQ multiplex PCR; the TCRdb copy retains only in-frame clones and omits some. The table records about 26,000 clones without singletons, the ten largest covering about 24%. The sequencing sample was made of peripheral blood mononuclear cells. The V call is TRBV19, the J call TRBJ2-6; no definite D call. The receptor was isolated from a human donor with common variable immunodeficiency. This chain's CDR3 is CASSVAAGANVLTF. Incomplete CDR3 DNA: TGTGCCAGTAGTGTGGCAGCTGGGGCCAACGTC.